This TCR beta chain was retrieved from a study of early T cells in non-severe SARS-CoV-2 infection (TCRdb year 2021). General notes on the study: Bulk RNA from unsorted whole blood was used for TCR sequencing, so alpha and beta chains could not be paired.

Remarks on this clonotype: Its recognized antigen is unknown. No quality values exist for individual bases; no much larger clone is one base distant.

The full study reports these points: VDJdb matching was skewed toward anti-spike CD8 responses and likely underestimated virus-specific expansions, missing private and CD4 specificities.

The study was a case-control design nested within a healthcare worker cohort in London, UK, with weekly nasopharyngeal swab PCR tests and blood sampling. Healthcare workers were recruited between 23 and 31 March 2020, during the week of the UK lockdown, and were followed weekly for up to about 15 weeks. Libraries came from 5' RACE. The listed sequencing device is NextSeq 500. Unique molecular identifiers were attached to individual cDNA molecules in the TCR library protocol so that sequencing error and PCR bias could be corrected. TCR alpha and beta chains were both sequenced, and the abundances of alpha and beta sequences in each sample were closely correlated with each other. Per the original workflow: Decombinator V4 was used to annotate the V gene, J gene and CDR3 of the TCR sequences. TCRs were defined as expanded if a significant change between any two time points was detected under a Poisson model with p below 0.0001. TCR abundances were normalised to the total number of TCRs sequenced in each sample and reported as counts per million. MAIT TCRs were defined by TRAV1-2 paired with TRAJ12, TRAJ20 or TRAJ33, and iNKT TCRs by TRAV10 paired with TRAJ18. VDJdb, accessed on 1 November 2021, was searched for TCRs annotated for CMV, EBV and SARS-CoV-2, and TCRs annotated for more than one antigen were excluded. TCRdb reanalyzed the raw reads on its own, using fastp at Q25 for trimming and MiXCR for clone calling, and kept in-frame beta chains. Rows are combined by CDR3 protein, so each entry shows the most common genes and DNA. The V and J calls follow TCRdb's processing rather than the paper's. The sample table shows over 60,000 distinct CDR3 sequences, and about 9.5% are seen once. In total, the top ten clones hold under 10% of the sample.

Via the germline V gene, CDR1 is MNHNS and CDR2 SASEGT. Reading from cysteine to phenylalanine, the CDR3 counts 17 amino acids. The entry retains the CDR3 DNA only, 51 bases that are in frame from base 1. V is trimmed back by 5 bases and J by 4 bases, and the junction contains 16 bases that no gene match accounts for. The TCR originated in an adult who was a healthcare worker with PCR-confirmed SARS-CoV-2 infection or an uninfected control (not recorded which). The sequence joins TRBV6-1 to TRBJ1-2; the junction holds 7 bases that match TRBD1. The sequencing used whole blood, collected at baseline. The sequence in DNA is TGTGCCAGCAGTCCCAACACCGGGACAGAAGGTAGCTATGGCTACACCTTC. Its translation is CASSPNTGTEGSYGYTF.